This TCR beta chain is drawn from a study of T cells in Graves' hyperthyroidism and ophthalmopathy. The study's findings and limits: Blood also contained most expanded thyroid clonotypes above 0.001.

This CDR3 has 15 residues. Germline V gene lookup returns CDR1 MNHEY and CDR2 SMNVEV (reference sequence). The V end lost 2 bases, the J end lost 1 base, and 10 bases lay between the germline ends. The sample holds many counts of this clonotype. No antigen is known for it. Template material for amplifying TCR beta CDR3 regions consisted of RNA transcripts. A set of HTBI primers served as the primers for a first-round RT-PCR of the TCR CDR3. TCRdb ran MiXCR on the multiplex PCR reads and lists one entry per CDR3 protein. The sample shows approximately 360,000 distinct CDR3 sequences, roughly 25% of them seen only once. The study defined stable Graves' hyperthyroidism as no ophthalmopathy progression within 18 months. With a duration under 2 months, the hyperthyroidism was newly diagnosed in patients aged 18 to 65. Fresh peripheral blood, about 9.6 ml, yielded the PBMCs.

The gene calls are TRBV27 and TRBJ2-3; perhaps TRBD2 as D (5 bases). The source is a middle-aged man with Graves' hyperthyroidism. The sequenced sample was blood. Written as DNA, the CDR3 is TGTGCCAGCAGTTTAGGAGGACTCGGCACAGATACGCAGTATTTT. Translation gives CASSLGGLGTDTQYF.